This T cell receptor (beta chain) was sequenced in a study of Ad26.COV2.S vaccination and SARS-CoV-2 variants. Study context: The COV1001 Ad26.COV2.S trial arm included the donor.

The ends lost 2 bases at V and 5 bases at J; junction bases unmatched: 5. CDR1 and CDR2 (germline): SGHVS, FQNEAQ. There are 14 residues in the CDR3. Measured with immunoSEQ multiplex PCR; TCRdb has only the in-frame clones, and not every one. The data show about 350,000 clones, less than 90% seen once. Treatment here: 19 received Ad26.COV2.S at low or high dose, single or two shots; roughly five received placebo; per-sample allocation not given. Sampling occurred on day 63 after the first vaccine or placebo injection. The source material was peripheral blood, sampled in a trial of Ad26.COV2.S vaccine versus placebo. The rearrangement uses TRBV7-8 and TRBJ2-5; 7 bases fit TRBD2. The receptor comes from a person between 18 and 59 years old who received the Ad26.COV2.S COVID-19 vaccine or a placebo. CDR3: CASSLSSGRETQYF. The CDR3 nucleotides read TGTGCCAGCAGCTTAAGTAGCGGGCGGGAGACCCAGTACTTC.